These 14 T cell receptor beta chains share one sample of origin, sequenced in a study of CD8 T cells in Susac syndrome. Random hexamers served to reverse transcribe roughly 0.45 to 1 ug RNA. Via MiXCR, TCRdb re-called the immunoSEQ multiplex PCR reads, giving one row per CDR3 protein. Of roughly 200,000 distinct CDR3 sequences listed, 85% to 95% are singletons. Material: CD8+ T cells from PBMCs. All receptors derive from a human donor with multiple sclerosis.

The chain uses TRBV20-1 and TRBJ2-7; D remains unclear. Looked up from germline, CDR1 is DFQATT and CDR2 is SNEGSKA (reference sequence). Trimming stripped 0 bases from V and 2 bases from J, with 14 bases between. The CDR3 is 15 residues long. CDR3 in DNA: TGCAGTGCTAGAGAACTGGGGATTTCAGCCTACGAGCAGTACTTC. It translates to CSARELGISAYEQYF.

V is TRBV29-1 and J is TRBJ2-2; D remains ambiguous. This CDR3 spans 15 amino acids. Germline CDR1 is SQVTM and CDR2 is ANQGSEA. V dropped 4 bases and J dropped 0 bases, with 12 bases sitting between them. CDR3 DNA: TGCAGCGTTGCGGGCAGCTACGCGAACACCGGGGAGCTGTTTTTT. This gives the protein CSVAGSYANTGELFF.

This clonotype was seen only once. The V gene is TRBV30, the J gene TRBJ2-1, with TRBD2 identical over 13 bases. The CDR3 has 15 amino acids. Germline trimming cut 1 base from V and 8 bases from J; bases unmatched to any gene: 5. Germline V gene data show CDR1 as GTSNPN and CDR2 as SVGIG (reference sequence). The CDR3 protein is CAWSEPGLAGHEQFF. DNA for the CDR3: TGTGCCTGGAGTGAACCGGGACTAGCGGGACATGAGCAGTTCTTC.

The chain has TRBV3-1 and TRBJ2-1; a weak D match, TRBD1 (6 bases). The CDR3 is made up of 13 amino acids. CDR1 is LGHDT, CDR2 YNNKEL, per germline (reference sequence). Trimming took off 6 bases at V and 5 bases at J, with 11 bases between the two ends. The CDR3 loop is CASSRTVNNEQFF. The CDR3 nucleotides read TGTGCCAGCAGTCGGACAGTGAACAATGAGCAGTTCTTC.

The gene calls are TRBV25-1 and TRBJ1-4; D is unresolved. CDR3 length: 14 residues. Deletions cut 5 bases from V and 11 bases from J, with 18 bases between. CDR1 and CDR2 (germline): MGHDK, SYGVNS. Written as DNA, the CDR3 is TGTGCCAGCAGTACGCCGGGTGGGCGCGAGAAACTGTTTTTT. It encodes CASSTPGGREKLFF.

The CDR3 coding sequence is TGTGCCACCAGTACGGACCGCTATAACTCTGAAGCTTTCTTT. Translated: CATSTDRYNSEAFF. The chain carries TRBV15 and TRBJ1-1; D not certain. With 6 bases removed from V and 6 bases from J, the gap between germline ends came to 17 bases. The CDR3 contains 14 residues. Per germline, CDR1 LNHNV and CDR2 YYDKDF (reference sequence).

In nucleotides, the CDR3 is TGTGCCAGCAGCCCCTCTACGGCGGGGGATGAGACCCAGTACTTC. It yields the protein CASSPSTAGDETQYF. The rearrangement joins TRBV13 to TRBJ2-5, with 7 bases fitting TRBD2. From germline, CDR1 is PRHDT and CDR2 FYEKMQ (reference sequence). This CDR3 is 15 amino acids long. J was trimmed by 5 bases and V by 5 bases; bases with no gene match: 11.

The chain carries TRBV25-1 and TRBJ2-7; 9 bases are shared with TRBD2. V shed 4 bases, J shed 3 bases, and the junction held 25 bases outside the gene matches. The CDR3 is 21 residues long. Per the germline V gene, CDR1 is MGHDK and CDR2 is SYGVNS. This CDR3 is CASSGQRGQREDLPHLYEQYF. CDR3 nucleotide sequence: TGTGCCAGCAGTGGACAAAGAGGCCAGCGGGAGGACCTTCCCCACCTCTACGAGCAGTACTTC.

V gene TRBV15 combines with J gene TRBJ1-5; D not resolved. CDR1 and CDR2 from the germline V gene are LNHNV and YYDKDF (reference sequence). The CDR3 is made up of 15 amino acids. V was clipped by 1 base and J by 7 bases, with 14 bases between them. The CDR3 spells CATSRGTSDFQPQHF. Written as DNA, the CDR3 is TGTGCCACCAGCAGAGGCACATCGGATTTCCAGCCCCAGCATTTT.

This rearrangement joins TRBV7-9 to TRBJ2-4; weak D call: TRBD2 (6 bases). Per the germline V gene, CDR1 is SEHNR and CDR2 is FQNEAQ (reference sequence). Trimming took 8 bases from V and 0 from J, leaving 17 bases between them. The CDR3 totals 16 residues. Here the CDR3 reads CASGQSGSIAKNIQYF. DNA of the CDR3: TGTGCCAGCGGCCAGTCCGGGAGCATAGCCAAAAACATTCAGTACTTC.

The chain is built from TRBV7-9 and TRBJ2-1, with 14 bases lining up with TRBD2. The V gene end was trimmed by 5 bases and the J gene end by 8 bases; junction bases not matched to a gene: 5. The CDR3 has 15 residues. Germline loops: CDR1 SEHNR, CDR2 FQNEAQ (reference sequence). The CDR3: CASSARTSGRYEQFF. The DNA of the CDR3 is TGTGCCAGCAGCGCAAGGACTAGCGGGAGGTATGAGCAGTTCTTC.

V and J are TRBV12-3 or TRBV12-4 and TRBJ2-1, with 10 bases aligning to TRBD1. The CDR3 is made up of 16 amino acids. V lost 7 bases, J lost 0 bases, and 6 bases stayed unmatched. This chain's CDR3 is CASKLGQGVSYNEQFF. The CDR3 coding sequence is TGTGCCAGCAAACTCGGACAGGGGGTCTCCTACAATGAGCAGTTCTTC.

The J gene is TRBJ2-3, the V gene TRBV5-1, with D unclear. Germline-derived CDR1 and CDR2 are SGHRS and YFSETQ. The ends were cut back, 4 bases at V and 3 bases at J, with 9 bases in the middle. CDR3 size: 13 residues. The CDR3 reads CASSTAATDTQYF. The DNA of the CDR3 is TGCGCCAGCAGCACAGCCGCTACAGATACGCAGTATTTT.

This chain joins TRBV11-2 and TRBJ2-2; maybe TRBD1 (6 bases). Germline loops: CDR1 SGHAT, CDR2 FQNNGV. The CDR3 totals 18 residues. V lost 5 bases to trimming and J lost 1 base, with 20 bases between them. The DNA of the CDR3 is TGTGCCAGCAGCACCGGACAGACAAACGCGAAGAACACCGGGGAGCTGTTTTTT. It yields the protein CASSTGQTNAKNTGELFF. Variable domain in full (rest from reference TRBV11-2 and TRBJ2-2): EAGVAQSPRYKIIEKRQSVAFWCNPISGHATLYWYQQILGQGPKLLIQFQNNGVVDDSQLPKDRFSAERLKGVDSTLKIQPAKLEDSAVYLCASSTGQTNAKNTGELFFGEGSRLTVL.